The entry that follows covers one T cell receptor beta chain sequence. Some clones are missing from TCRdb's copy, which holds only in-frame ones; the method was immunoSEQ multiplex PCR. The sample records roughly 300,000 clones, roughly 90% being singletons. These data belong to a study of cytomegalovirus exposure and HLA in healthy donors. The germline gives CDR1 SGHNT, CDR2 YYREEE (reference sequence). Trimming cost V 1 base and J 0 bases, with 11 bases left between them. This CDR3 is 15 amino acids long. The chain couples TRBV5-4 to TRBJ2-7; D gene uncertain. The TCR sequence derives from a woman aged 30 to 39 in good health and CMV-seropositive. Specimen: PBMCs. CDR3 nucleotide sequence: TGTGCCAGCAGCTTGCTGGGTAAGGGCTCCTACGAGCAGTACTTC. Its translation is CASSLLGKGSYEQYF.